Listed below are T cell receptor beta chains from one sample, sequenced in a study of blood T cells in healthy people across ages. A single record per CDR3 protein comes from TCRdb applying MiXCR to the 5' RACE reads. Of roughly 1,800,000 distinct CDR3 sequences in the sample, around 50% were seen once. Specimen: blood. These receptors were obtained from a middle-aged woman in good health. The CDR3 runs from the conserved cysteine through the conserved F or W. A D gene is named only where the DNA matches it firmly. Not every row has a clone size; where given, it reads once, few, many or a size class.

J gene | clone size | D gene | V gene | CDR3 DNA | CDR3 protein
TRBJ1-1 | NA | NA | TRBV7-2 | TGTGCCAGCAGCTACGACCAGGGCCGGGGCACTGAAGCTTTCTTT | CASSYDQGRGTEAFF
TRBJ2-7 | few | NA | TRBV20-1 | TGCAGTGCTGCTACCGGGACGGTCTACGAGCAGTACTTC | CSAATGTVYEQYF
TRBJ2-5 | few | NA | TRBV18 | TGTGCCAGCTCACCACCAAATGCAGAGACCCAGTACTTC | CASSPPNAETQYF
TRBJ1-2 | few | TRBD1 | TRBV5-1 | TGCGCCAGCAGCTTGACCCCGGGACAGCGACTCTCCTATGGCTACACCTTC | CASSLTPGQRLSYGYTF
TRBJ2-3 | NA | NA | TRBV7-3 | TGTGCCAGCAGCTTAATGTTAAGCAGGGGAGATACGCAGTATTTT | CASSLMLSRGDTQYF
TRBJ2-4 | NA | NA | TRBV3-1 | TGTGCCAGCAGCCAAGGGGGGGACGGCGCCTACAATGAGCAGTACTTC | CASSQGGDGAYNEQYF
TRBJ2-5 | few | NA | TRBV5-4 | TGTGCCAGCAGCTTGGCCTCGACCCCTTCGGAGACCCAGTACTTC | CASSLASTPSETQYF
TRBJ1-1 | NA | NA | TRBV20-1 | TGCAGTGCTAGAGGTGGGGGAGGGAGCCCTGAAGCTTTCTTT | CSARGGGGSPEAFF
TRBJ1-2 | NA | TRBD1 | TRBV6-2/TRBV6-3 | TGTGCCAGCCGCAAACAGGGGGGAACAGCCTATGGCTACACCTTC | CASRKQGGTAYGYTF
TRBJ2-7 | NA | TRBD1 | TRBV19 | TGTGCCAGTAGGTCTAGAGGGGGCGCTTCCTACGAGCAGTACTTC | CASRSRGGASYEQYF
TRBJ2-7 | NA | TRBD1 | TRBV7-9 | TGTGCCAGCAGCCCCCGACAGGGGGTTTTGTACGAGCAGTACTTC | CASSPRQGVLYEQYF
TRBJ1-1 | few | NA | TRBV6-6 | TGTGCCAGCAGTGCCCGGCTGGGCACTGAAGCTTTCTTT | CASSARLGTEAFF
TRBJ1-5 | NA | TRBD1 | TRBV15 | TGTGCCACCAGCAAAACAGGGGGGAGCAATCAGCCCCAGCATTTT | CATSKTGGSNQPQHF
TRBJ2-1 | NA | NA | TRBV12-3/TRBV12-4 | TGTGCCAGCAGTTTTGAACCGGGACGAGCGTTATACAATGAGCAGTTCTTC | CASSFEPGRALYNEQFF
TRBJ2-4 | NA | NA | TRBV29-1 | TGCAGCGCTACAGGGAGGACTGGGTCGGGAAACATTCAGTACTTC | CSATGRTGSGNIQYF
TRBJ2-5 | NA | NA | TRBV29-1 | TGCAGCGTCGGGACGAACCGAGAGACCCAGTACTTC | CSVGTNRETQYF
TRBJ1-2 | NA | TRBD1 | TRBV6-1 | TGTGCCAGCAGTGAATCCCTAGGACAGGGAACCGATGGCTACACCTTC | CASSESLGQGTDGYTF
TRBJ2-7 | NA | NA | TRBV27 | TGTGCCAGCAGTAGTTCCTACGAGCGGTACTTC | CASSSSYERYF
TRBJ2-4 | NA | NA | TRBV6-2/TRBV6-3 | TGTGCCAGCAGGTCCGGTGGGGGCATTCAGTACTTC | CASRSGGGIQYF
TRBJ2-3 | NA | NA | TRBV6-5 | TGTGCCAGCAGACAACTCCTAAGCCTGGGGACAGATACGCAGTATTTT | CASRQLLSLGTDTQYF
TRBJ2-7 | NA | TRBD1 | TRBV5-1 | TGCGCCAGCAGCTTGCGGGCAACCGACAGGGGGATAAACGAGCAGTACTTC | CASSLRATDRGINEQYF
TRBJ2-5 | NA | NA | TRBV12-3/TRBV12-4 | TGTGCCAGCAGCCTGGGAAATGACAGGAGACAAGAGACCCAGTACTTC | CASSLGNDRRQETQYF
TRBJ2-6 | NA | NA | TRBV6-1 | TGTGCCAGCAGCCATGGGGGGTTGGGGGCCAACGTCCTGACTTTC | CASSHGGLGANVLTF
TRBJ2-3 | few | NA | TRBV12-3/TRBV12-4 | TGTGCCAGCATACTGGCGGCGGCAGATACGCAGTATTTT | CASILAAADTQYF
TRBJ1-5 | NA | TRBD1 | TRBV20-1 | TGCAGCCAACGCAGGGGGCGGGGGCCCCAGCATTTT | CSQRRGRGPQHF
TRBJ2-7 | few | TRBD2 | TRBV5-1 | TGCGCCAGCAGCTTGGGGGCGGGGGGGCCGCTTTCCTACGAGCAGTACTTC | CASSLGAGGPLSYEQYF
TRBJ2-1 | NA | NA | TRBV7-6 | TGTGCCAGCAGCCAAGGGGACTCCCGTTACAATGAGCAGTTCTTC | CASSQGDSRYNEQFF
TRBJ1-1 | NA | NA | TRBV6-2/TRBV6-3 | TGTGCCAGCAGTCCCCACCTGGGGCCCATGAACACTGAAGCTTTCTTT | CASSPHLGPMNTEAFF
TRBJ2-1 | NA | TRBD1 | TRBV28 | TGTGCCAGCCGGGACGGACAGGCGCGCTACAATGAGCAGTTCTTC | CASRDGQARYNEQFF
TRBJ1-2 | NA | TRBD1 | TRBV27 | TGTGCCACCTCGACAGGGGGGGACTATGGCTACACCTTC | CATSTGGDYGYTF
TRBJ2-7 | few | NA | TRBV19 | TGTGCCAGTGCCCCGGACATCTCCTACGAGCAGTACTTC | CASAPDISYEQYF
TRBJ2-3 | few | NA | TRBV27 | TGTGCCAGCAGTTTATTGCGGGCGGCGAGCACAGATACGCAGTATTTT | CASSLLRAASTDTQYF
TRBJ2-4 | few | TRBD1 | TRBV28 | TGTGCCAGCAGTTTATGGACCGGGACAGGGGGCAAATCCAAAAACATTCAGTACTTC | CASSLWTGTGGKSKNIQYF
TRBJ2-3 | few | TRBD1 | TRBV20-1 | TGCAGTGCAACCGATAGGGACAGGGTAGGAGATACGCAGTATTTT | CSATDRDRVGDTQYF
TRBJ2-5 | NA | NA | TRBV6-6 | TGTGCCAGCAGTTCCCCCTCTGATAGGCAAGAGACCCAGTACTTC | CASSSPSDRQETQYF
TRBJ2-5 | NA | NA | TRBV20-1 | TGCAGTTCGACAGTGCTCCAAGAGACCCAGTACTTC | CSSTVLQETQYF
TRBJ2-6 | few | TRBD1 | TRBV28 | TGTGCCAGCAGGAATTCGACAGGGACTGGGGCCAACGTCCTGACTTTC | CASRNSTGTGANVLTF
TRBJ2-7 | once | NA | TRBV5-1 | TGCGCCAGCAGCTTGGCCTGGACAATTGGTTACGAGCAGTACTTC | CASSLAWTIGYEQYF
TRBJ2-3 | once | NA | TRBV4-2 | TGTGCCAGCAGCCAAGCCTTGGCGTCCCCCACAGATACGCAGTATTTT | CASSQALASPTDTQYF
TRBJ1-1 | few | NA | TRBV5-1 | TGCGCCAGCAGGCTAGTGAACACTGAAGCTTTCTTT | CASRLVNTEAFF
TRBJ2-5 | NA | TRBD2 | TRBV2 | TGTGCCAGCAGGAGAGACGGGGGGGCCTCCGATTTAAGGGCAGAGACCCAGTACTTC | CASRRDGGASDLRAETQYF
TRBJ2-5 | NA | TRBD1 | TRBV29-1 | TGCAGCGTTGGGCAGGGGGCTGGGGGAGAGACCCAGTACTTC | CSVGQGAGGETQYF
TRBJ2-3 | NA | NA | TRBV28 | TGTGCCAGCAGTTTACTGGGCATGGATACGCAGTATTTT | CASSLLGMDTQYF
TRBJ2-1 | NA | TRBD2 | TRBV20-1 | TGCAGTGCATGCGACGGGACTAGCACAAACAATGAGCAGTTCTTC | CSACDGTSTNNEQFF
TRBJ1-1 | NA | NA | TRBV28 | TGTGCCAGCAGTACTACGACCACTGAAGCTTTCTTT | CASSTTTTEAFF
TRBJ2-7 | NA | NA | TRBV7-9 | TGTGCCAGCAGCTCGCTAGGGTCCTCCTACGAGCAGTACTTC | CASSSLGSSYEQYF
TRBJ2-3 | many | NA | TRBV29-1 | TGCAGCGTCCCCTGGTCGGCAGATACGCAGTATTTT | CSVPWSADTQYF
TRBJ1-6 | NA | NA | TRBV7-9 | TGTGCCAGCAGCCCCCGACTCCTGGACAGTAATTCACCCCTCCACTTT | CASSPRLLDSNSPLHF
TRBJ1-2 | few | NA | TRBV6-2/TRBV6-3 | TGTGCCAGCAGTTACTCTCGAGGGCAGCAAGCTCACTATGGCTACACCTTC | CASSYSRGQQAHYGYTF
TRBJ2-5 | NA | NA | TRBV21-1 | TGTGCCAGCAGCATGCGCCTTAGCGGGGGGGTCGGAGAGGCCCAGTACTTC | CASSMRLSGGVGEAQYF
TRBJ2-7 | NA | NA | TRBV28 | TGTGCCAGCAGCGAACAGGTCCCTGCCTCCTACGAGCAGTACTTC | CASSEQVPASYEQYF
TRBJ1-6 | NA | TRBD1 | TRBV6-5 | TGTGCCAGCAGTTACACGGACAGGACTTCACCCCTCCACTTT | CASSYTDRTSPLHF
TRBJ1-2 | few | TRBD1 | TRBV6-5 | TGTGCCAGCAGACCCACGACAGGGGTGAACTATGGCTACACCTTC | CASRPTTGVNYGYTF
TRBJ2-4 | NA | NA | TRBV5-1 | TGCGCCAGCACCGAAGAGAACATTCAGTACTTC | CASTEENIQYF
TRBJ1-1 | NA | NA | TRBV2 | TGTGCCAGCATTGACACTGAAGCTTTCTTT | CASIDTEAFF
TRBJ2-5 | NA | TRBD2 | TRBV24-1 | TGTGCCACCAGTGACGTCGCTAGCGGGGGTATAGAGACCCAGTACTTC | CATSDVASGGIETQYF
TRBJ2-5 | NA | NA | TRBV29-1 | TGCAGCGTTGAGCCGCAGGGAAGGGAGGAGACCCAGTACTTC | CSVEPQGREETQYF